This T cell receptor (beta chain) came from a study of human T cells and chemical hapten exposure. In the study overall: How much TCR each sample yielded varied, mostly because pooled library volumes differed slightly. Study-wide results and limits: Following DPC sensitization, TCRs present above 1 in 1000 frequency showed no change.

Library preparation tagged each individual cDNA molecule with a unique molecular identifier. Original methodology: With a range of about 20,000 to 700,000, the median per sample was about 87,000 TCRs. TCRdb called the RACE reads again in MiXCR, with one record for every CDR3 protein. V and J calls and clone size were set by TCRdb, not the authors. The sample carries about 45,000 distinct CDR3 sequences, around 4% recorded once. This clonotype was seen repeatedly, ten times or more. Its antigen is currently unknown. Documented time point: healthy volunteer bleed at 6 weeks. RNA extraction used unfractionated whole blood as the source of total RNA. Sample: whole blood. The receptor was isolated from a human donor in good health. Some clones in this sample may be carry-over from other donors' samples.

Here the CDR3 reads CSAMELELAKNIQYF. The CDR3 nucleotides are TGCAGTGCTATGGAGCTTGAACTAGCCAAAAACATTCAGTACTTC. This rearrangement joins TRBV20-1 to TRBJ2-4; D is unresolved. V was clipped by 4 bases and J by 0 bases, with 13 bases between them. Germline V gene lookup returns CDR1 DFQATT and CDR2 SNEGSKA (reference sequence). This CDR3 contains 15 residues.